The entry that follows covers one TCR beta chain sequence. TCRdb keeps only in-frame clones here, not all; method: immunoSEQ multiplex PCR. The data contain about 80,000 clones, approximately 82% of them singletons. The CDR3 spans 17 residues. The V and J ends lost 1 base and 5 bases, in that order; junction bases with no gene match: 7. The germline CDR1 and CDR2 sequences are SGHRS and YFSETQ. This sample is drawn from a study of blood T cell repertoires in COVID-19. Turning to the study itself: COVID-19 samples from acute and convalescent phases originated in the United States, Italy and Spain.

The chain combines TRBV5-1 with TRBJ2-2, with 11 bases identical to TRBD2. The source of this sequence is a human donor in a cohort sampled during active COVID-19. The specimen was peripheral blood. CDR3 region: CASSLYSLAGGTGELFF. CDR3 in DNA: TGCGCCAGCAGCTTGTACAGCCTAGCGGGGGGTACCGGGGAGCTGTTTTTT.